The clone carrying this T cell receptor (beta chain) occurred a few times. The sample belongs to a study of shared clonotypes between healthy human individuals. Germline V gene data show CDR1 as MDHEN and CDR2 as SYDVKM. Trimming left V 10 bases short and J 4 bases short, with 16 bases between. This CDR3 has 13 residues. Samples underwent the assay at deep level. Repertoires were generated with immunoSEQ multiplex PCR, while TCRdb's copy carries only in-frame clones and drops some. Of over a million clones in the sample, 75% to 85% were seen once. The V call is TRBV28, the J call TRBJ1-2; D is perhaps TRBD1 (5 bases). This TCR came from a man younger than 35 in good health. Some clones in this sample may be carry-over from other donors' samples. Sequencing was performed on memory CD4+ T cells from PBMCs. Indicated subset: CD45RA-negative fraction. The CDR3 DNA reads as TGTGCCACCATGCCGGGTGGGGGCTATGGCTACACCTTC. It codes for CATMPGGGYGYTF.